Each of the 8 T cell receptor beta chains below was sequenced from the same sample in a study of blood T cell repertoires in COVID-19. Clones were sequenced by immunoSEQ multiplex PCR, and TCRdb holds only the in-frame ones, with some missing. This sample has some 150,000 clones, with around 85% found just once. The sample consisted of peripheral blood. These receptors came from a man in his sixties with COVID-19, enrolled during active disease.

A note on this clone: One end of the junction does not line up with germline, which may come from a read error. The CDR3 DNA is TGTGCCAGCAGTCACTCGACACGTGAAGCTTTCTTT. Encoded protein: CASSHSTREAFF. V usage is TRBV6-5 and J usage is TRBJ1-1; no firm D call. The CDR3 runs to 12 residues. The germline CDR1 and CDR2 sequences are MNHEY and SVGAGI.

This clone showed up just once. The CDR3 sequence is CASMGLLTDTQYF. CDR3 in DNA: TGTGCCAGCATGGGCCTACTCACAGATACGCAGTATTTT. The V call is TRBV6-5, the J call TRBJ2-3; D is uncertain. The CDR3 totals 13 residues. CDR1 is MNHEY and CDR2 is SVGAGI in the germline V gene. With 7 bases removed from V and 2 bases from J, the gap between germline ends came to 10 bases.

The chain is built from TRBV19 and TRBJ2-4, with 9 bases that match TRBD1. V lost 9 bases, J lost 6 bases, and 9 bases stayed unmatched. CDR1 is LNHDA and CDR2 is SQIVND in the germline V gene (reference sequence). The CDR3 spans 14 residues. For the CDR3, the DNA is TGTGCCAGCAGAAACAGGGGGCGCCCAAACATTCAGTACTTC. It codes for CASRNRGRPNIQYF.

This rearrangement joins TRBV3-1 (or the pseudogene TRBV3-2) to TRBJ2-7; the D gene is possibly TRBD2 (6 bases). Trimming removed 1 base at V and 9 bases at J, with 16 bases between. The CDR3 has 14 residues. Germline-derived CDR1 and CDR2 are LGHDT and YNNKEL (reference sequence). This chain's CDR3 is CASSQGLSGLGQYF. CDR3 DNA sequence: TGTGCCAGCAGCCAAGGCCTCAGCGGGCTCGGGCAGTACTTC.

Written as DNA, the CDR3 is TGTGCCAGCAGCCAAGAGGGACAGACGAACTTGTTCTTC. This codes for CASSQEGQTNLFF. The chain recombines TRBV4-2 with TRBJ2-1, with 7 bases identical to TRBD1. Germline V CDR1 and CDR2: LGHNA, YNFKEQ. V was pared by 0 bases and J by 15 bases, with 8 bases of the junction left unmatched. This CDR3 spans 13 amino acids.

The chain uses TRBV29-1 and TRBJ1-5, with D possibly TRBD1 on 6 matching bases. The V and J ends lost 7 bases and 3 bases respectively, with 13 bases between them. Germline V gene lookup returns CDR1 SQVTM and CDR2 ANQGSEA. The CDR3 runs to 13 residues. The CDR3 protein is CSGSGGLNQPQHF. DNA for the CDR3: TGCAGCGGCTCGGGGGGCCTCAATCAGCCCCAGCATTTT.

The chain is built from TRBV7-2 and TRBJ2-7, with 10 nucleotides matching TRBD2. The CDR3 totals 15 residues. Germline CDR1 is SGHTA and CDR2 is FQGNSA. The trim removed 5 bases at V and 3 bases at J, leaving 7 bases unmatched. The CDR3 DNA reads TGTGCCAGCAGCCCGAGGACTAGCGGAGGCTACGAGCAGTACTTC. Encoded protein: CASSPRTSGGYEQYF. Supplemented by reference TRBV7-2 and TRBJ2-7, the full variable domain reads GAGVSQSPSNKVTEKGKDVELRCDPISGHTALYWYRQSLGQGLEFLIYFQGNSAPDKSGLPSDRFSAERTGGSVSTLTIQRTQQEDSAVYLCASSPRTSGGYEQYFGPGTRLTVT.

This clone appeared a single time. The chain links TRBV6-5 to TRBJ1-5, with D unclear. Trimming pared 0 bases from V and 0 bases from J, leaving 6 bases between. CDR1 is MNHEY, CDR2 SVGAGI, per germline. This CDR3 region has 15 residues. For the CDR3, the DNA is TGTGCCAGCAGTTACTCGCGATTTAGCAATCAGCCCCAGCATTTT. Its protein is CASSYSRFSNQPQHF.